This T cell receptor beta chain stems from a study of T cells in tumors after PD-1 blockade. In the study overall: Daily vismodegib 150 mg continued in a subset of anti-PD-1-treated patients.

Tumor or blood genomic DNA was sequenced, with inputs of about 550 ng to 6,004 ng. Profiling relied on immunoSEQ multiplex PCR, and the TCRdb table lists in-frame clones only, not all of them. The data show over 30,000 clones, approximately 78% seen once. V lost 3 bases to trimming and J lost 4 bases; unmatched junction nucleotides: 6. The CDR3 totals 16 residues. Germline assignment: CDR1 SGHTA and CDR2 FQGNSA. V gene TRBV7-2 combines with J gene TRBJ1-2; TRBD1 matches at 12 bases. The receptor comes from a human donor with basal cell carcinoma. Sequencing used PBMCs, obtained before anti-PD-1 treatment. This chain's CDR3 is CASSFTGTGGAYGYTF. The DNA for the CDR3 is TGTGCCAGCAGCTTCACCGGGACAGGGGGCGCCTATGGCTACACCTTC.